These T cell receptor beta chains were read from a single sample in a study of CD8 T cells in Susac syndrome. Via MiXCR, TCRdb re-called the immunoSEQ multiplex PCR reads, giving one row per CDR3 protein. There are about 130,000 distinct CDR3 sequences in the sample; nearly 95% occur only once, and roughly 0.11% lies in the top ten. The sequenced material came from CD4+ T cells from PBMCs. The origin of the receptors is a human donor in good health. CDR3s include the opening cysteine and the closing phenylalanine or tryptophan. D genes are given only for firm matches. A row's size may be missing; if present it is once, few, many or a size class.

abundance,d_gene,len,j_gene,v_gene,CDR3aa,CDR3nt
-,-,13,TRBJ2-3,TRBV7-9,CASTHGRSDTQYF,TGTGCCAGCACCCACGGGCGCTCAGATACGCAGTATTTT
-,TRBD1,16,TRBJ2-3,TRBV18,CASSRIRDRGADTQYF,TGTGCCAGCTCACGGATCCGGGACAGGGGTGCAGATACGCAGTATTTT
few,-,14,TRBJ2-4,TRBV28,CASSLQGAKNIQYF,TGTGCCAGCAGTTTACAGGGGGCCAAAAACATTCAGTACTTC
-,TRBD2,16,TRBJ2-3,TRBV25-1,CASSETSGIGADTQYF,TGTGCCAGCAGTGAGACTAGCGGGATAGGAGCAGATACGCAGTATTTT
-,-,15,TRBJ2-7,TRBV4-1,CASSQDGTWDYEQYF,TGCGCCAGCAGCCAAGATGGGACTTGGGATTACGAGCAGTACTTC
-,-,16,TRBJ2-6,TRBV6-1,CASSTDRPRGANVLTF,TGTGCCAGCAGCACCGACAGGCCTCGTGGGGCCAACGTCCTGACTTTC
once,-,14,TRBJ1-5,TRBV29-1,CSVAQGTGDQPQHF,TGCAGCGTCGCACAGGGAACCGGAGATCAGCCCCAGCATTTT
-,TRBD1,15,TRBJ2-7,TRBV5-1,CASSLEDRGLDEQYF,TGCGCCAGCAGCTTGGAAGACAGGGGGTTGGACGAGCAGTACTTC
-,TRBD1,13,TRBJ1-1,TRBV7-8,CASSQGGVGEAFF,TGTGCCAGCAGCCAGGGGGGGGTGGGTGAAGCTTTCTTT
-,-,16,TRBJ2-6,TRBV3-1,CASSPATSSGANVLTF,TGTGCCAGCAGCCCCGCTACAAGCTCTGGGGCCAACGTCCTGACTTTC
-,-,15,TRBJ1-2,TRBV7-9,CASSLKEGLVYGYTF,TGTGCCAGCAGCTTAAAGGAGGGTTTAGTCTATGGCTACACCTTC
once,-,9,TRBJ2-7,TRBV20-1,CSVGHEQYF,TGCAGTGTGGGGCACGAGCAGTACTTC
-,-,15,TRBJ2-7,TRBV7-9,CASSIRSRVRDEQYF,TGTGCCAGCAGTATTAGAAGCAGGGTGAGGGACGAGCAGTACTTC
-,-,11,TRBJ2-2,TRBV3-1,CASSQVGELFF,TGTGCCAGCAGCCAAGTCGGGGAGCTGTTTTTT
-,TRBD1,15,TRBJ2-7,TRBV29-1,CSVARGQGGDPDQYF,TGCAGCGTTGCCCGAGGACAGGGTGGGGATCCAGACCAGTACTTC